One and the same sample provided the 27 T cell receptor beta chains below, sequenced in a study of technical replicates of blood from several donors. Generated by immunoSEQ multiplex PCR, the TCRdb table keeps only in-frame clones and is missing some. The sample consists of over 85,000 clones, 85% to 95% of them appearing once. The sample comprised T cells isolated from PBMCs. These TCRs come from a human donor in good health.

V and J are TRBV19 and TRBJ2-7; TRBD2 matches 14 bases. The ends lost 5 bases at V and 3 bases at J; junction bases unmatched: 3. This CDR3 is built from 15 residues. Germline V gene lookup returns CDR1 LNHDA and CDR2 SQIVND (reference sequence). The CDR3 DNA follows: TGTGCCAGTAGTCCGGGACTAGCGGGAGTCTACGAGCAGTACTTC. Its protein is CASSPGLAGVYEQYF.

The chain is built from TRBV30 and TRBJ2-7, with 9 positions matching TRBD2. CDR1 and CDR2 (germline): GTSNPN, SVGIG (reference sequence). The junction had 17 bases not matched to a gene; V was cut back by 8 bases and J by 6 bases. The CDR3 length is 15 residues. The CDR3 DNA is TGTGCCCGTTCTTCTCCAGCGGGGGGCCGAAGCGAGCAGTACTTC. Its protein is CARSSPAGGRSEQYF.

The CDR3, as DNA: TGTGCCAGCAGCTTATCCCGTTTGTCAGGGGGTTACAATGAGCAGTTCTTC. This translates into CASSLSRLSGGYNEQFF. This chain connects TRBV7-9 to TRBJ2-1; 7 bases fit TRBD1. This CDR3 region has 17 residues. Germline V lookup: CDR1 SEHNR, CDR2 FQNEAQ (reference sequence). The junction had 11 bases not matched to a gene; V was cut back by 2 bases and J by 4 bases.

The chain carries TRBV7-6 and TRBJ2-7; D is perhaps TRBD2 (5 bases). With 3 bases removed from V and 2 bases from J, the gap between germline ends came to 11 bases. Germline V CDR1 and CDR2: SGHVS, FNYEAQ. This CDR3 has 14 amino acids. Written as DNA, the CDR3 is TGTGCCAGCAGCTTCAGCGGTAATACCTACGAGCAGTACTTC. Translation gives CASSFSGNTYEQYF.

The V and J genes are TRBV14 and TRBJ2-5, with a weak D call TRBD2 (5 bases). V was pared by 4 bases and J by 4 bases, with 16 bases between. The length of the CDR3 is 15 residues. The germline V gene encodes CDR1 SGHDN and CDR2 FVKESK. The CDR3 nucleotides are TGTGCCAGCAGCCCCCGAAGCGGTTCTATAGAGACCCAGTACTTC. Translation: CASSPRSGSIETQYF.

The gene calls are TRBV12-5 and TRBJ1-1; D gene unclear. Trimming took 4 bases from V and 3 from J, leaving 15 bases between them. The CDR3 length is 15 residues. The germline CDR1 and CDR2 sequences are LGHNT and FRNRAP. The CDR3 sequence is CASGSGIGEYTEAFF. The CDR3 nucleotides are TGTGCTAGTGGTTCGGGGATCGGGGAGTACACTGAAGCTTTCTTT.

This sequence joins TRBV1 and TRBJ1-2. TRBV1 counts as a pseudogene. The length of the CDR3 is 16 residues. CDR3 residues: CTAVEGVVRKTYGYTF. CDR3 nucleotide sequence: TGCACCGCAGTCGAGGGTGTTGTGCGAAAGACCTATGGCTACACCTTC.

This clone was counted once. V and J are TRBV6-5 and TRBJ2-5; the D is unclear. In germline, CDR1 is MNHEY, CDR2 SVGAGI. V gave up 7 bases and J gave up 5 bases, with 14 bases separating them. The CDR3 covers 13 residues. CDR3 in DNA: TGTGCCAGCACAGAACTAAACGGGGAGACCCAGTACTTC. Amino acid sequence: CASTELNGETQYF.

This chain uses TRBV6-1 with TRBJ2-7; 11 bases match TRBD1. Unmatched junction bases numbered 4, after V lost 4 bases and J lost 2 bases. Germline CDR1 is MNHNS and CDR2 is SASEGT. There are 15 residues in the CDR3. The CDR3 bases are TGTGCCAGCAGTGCCGGGACAGGGGGGACCTACGAGCAGTACTTC. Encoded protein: CASSAGTGGTYEQYF.

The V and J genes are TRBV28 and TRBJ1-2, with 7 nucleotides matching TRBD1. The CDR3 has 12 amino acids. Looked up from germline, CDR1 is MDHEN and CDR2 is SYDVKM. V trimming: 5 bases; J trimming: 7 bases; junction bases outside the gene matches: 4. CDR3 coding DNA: TGTGCCAGCAGTCAACAGGGGACTGGCTACACCTTC. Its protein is CASSQQGTGYTF.

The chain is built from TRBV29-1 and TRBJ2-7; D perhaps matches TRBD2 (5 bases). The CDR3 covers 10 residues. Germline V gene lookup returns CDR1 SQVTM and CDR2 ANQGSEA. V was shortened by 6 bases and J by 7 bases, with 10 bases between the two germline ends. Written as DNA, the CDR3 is TGCAGCGTCGAACCGGGAGAGCAGTACTTC. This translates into CSVEPGEQYF.

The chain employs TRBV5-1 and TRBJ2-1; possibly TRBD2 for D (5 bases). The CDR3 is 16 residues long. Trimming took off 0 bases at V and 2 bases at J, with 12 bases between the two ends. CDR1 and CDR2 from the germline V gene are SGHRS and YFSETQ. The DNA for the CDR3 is TGCGCCAGCAGCTTGGCCGCGGAGGCGACCTACAATGAGCAGTTCTTC. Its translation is CASSLAAEATYNEQFF.

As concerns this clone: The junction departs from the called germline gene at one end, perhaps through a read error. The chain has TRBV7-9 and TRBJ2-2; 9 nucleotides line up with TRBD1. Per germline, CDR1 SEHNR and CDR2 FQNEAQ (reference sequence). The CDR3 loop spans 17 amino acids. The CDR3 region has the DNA TGTGCCAGCAGCCTCCGTCCCGGGACAGGGAACGCCGGGGAGCTGTTTTTT. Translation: CASSLRPGTGNAGELFF.

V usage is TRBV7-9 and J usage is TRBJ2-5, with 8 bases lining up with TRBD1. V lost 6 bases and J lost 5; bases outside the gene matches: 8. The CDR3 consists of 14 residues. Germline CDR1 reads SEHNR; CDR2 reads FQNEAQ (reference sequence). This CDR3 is CASSWTGLSETQYF. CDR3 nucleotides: TGTGCCAGCAGTTGGACAGGGCTTTCGGAGACCCAGTACTTC.

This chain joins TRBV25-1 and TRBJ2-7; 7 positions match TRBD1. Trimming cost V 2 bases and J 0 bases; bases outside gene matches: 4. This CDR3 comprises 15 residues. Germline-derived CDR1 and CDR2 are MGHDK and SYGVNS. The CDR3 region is CASSEPGTASYEQYF. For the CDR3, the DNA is TGTGCCAGCAGTGAACCCGGGACAGCCTCCTACGAGCAGTACTTC.

CDR3 residues: CASSHSRDRRRLDTQYF. As DNA, the CDR3 is TGTGCCAGCAGCCACAGTCGGGACAGGCGACGGTTAGATACGCAGTATTTT. The chain recombines TRBV28 with TRBJ2-3; 8 bases match TRBD1. The CDR3 contains 17 residues. V lost 6 bases, J lost 5 bases, and 16 bases stayed unmatched. Germline values: CDR1 MDHEN, CDR2 SYDVKM.

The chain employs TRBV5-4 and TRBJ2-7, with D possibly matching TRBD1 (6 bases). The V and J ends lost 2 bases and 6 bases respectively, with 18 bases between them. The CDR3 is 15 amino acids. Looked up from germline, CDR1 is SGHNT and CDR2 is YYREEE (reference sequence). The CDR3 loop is CASSFAQGFLSEQYF. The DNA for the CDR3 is TGTGCCAGCAGCTTCGCACAGGGTTTTCTAAGCGAGCAGTACTTC.

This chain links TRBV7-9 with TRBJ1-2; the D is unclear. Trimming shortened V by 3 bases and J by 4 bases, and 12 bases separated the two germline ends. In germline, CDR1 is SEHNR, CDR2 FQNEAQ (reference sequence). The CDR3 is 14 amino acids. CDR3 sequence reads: CASSLGQISYGYTF. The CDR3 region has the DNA TGTGCCAGCAGCTTGGGCCAGATATCCTATGGCTACACCTTC.

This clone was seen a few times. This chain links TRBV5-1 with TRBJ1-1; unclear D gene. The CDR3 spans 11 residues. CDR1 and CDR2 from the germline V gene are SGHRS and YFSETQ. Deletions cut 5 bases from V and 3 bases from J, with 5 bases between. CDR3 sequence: CASRLDTEAFF. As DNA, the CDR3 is TGCGCCAGCAGACTCGACACTGAAGCTTTCTTT. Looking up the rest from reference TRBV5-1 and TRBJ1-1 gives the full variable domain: KAGVTQTPRYLIKTRGQQVTLSCSPISGHRSVSWYQQTPGQGLQFLFEYFSETQRNKGNFPGRFSGRQFSNSRSEMNVSTLELGDSALYLCASRLDTEAFFGQGTRLTVV.

This CDR3 is CASGGAGETQYF. The DNA of the CDR3 is TGTGCCTCCGGGGGGGCCGGAGAGACCCAGTACTTC. The chain is built from TRBV10-3 and TRBJ2-5; 8 bases line up with TRBD2. The V gene's germline CDR1 is ENHRY and CDR2 SYGVKD. This CDR3 comprises 12 residues. The trim removed 11 bases at V and 4 bases at J, leaving 6 bases unmatched.

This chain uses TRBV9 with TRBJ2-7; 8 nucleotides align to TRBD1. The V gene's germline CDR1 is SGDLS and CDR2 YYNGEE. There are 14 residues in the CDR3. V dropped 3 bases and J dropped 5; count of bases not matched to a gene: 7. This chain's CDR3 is CASSARSGGHEQYF. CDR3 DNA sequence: TGTGCCAGCAGCGCCCGGTCAGGGGGCCACGAGCAGTACTTC.

The DNA of the CDR3 is TGTGCCAGCAGTGAATCTGGGAGTGGAAACACCATATATTTT. It specifies CASSESGSGNTIYF. The chain has TRBV6-1 and TRBJ1-3; unclear D gene. The germline V gene has CDR1 MNHNS and CDR2 SASEGT. The V and J ends lost 2 bases and 3 bases respectively, with 8 bases between them. The CDR3 spans 14 residues.

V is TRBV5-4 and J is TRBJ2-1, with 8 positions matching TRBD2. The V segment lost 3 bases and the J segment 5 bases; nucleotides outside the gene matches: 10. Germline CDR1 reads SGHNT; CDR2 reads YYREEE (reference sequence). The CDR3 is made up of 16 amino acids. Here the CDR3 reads CASSSPFLREDNEQFF. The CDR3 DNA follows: TGTGCCAGCAGCTCCCCTTTTTTGCGGGAGGACAATGAGCAGTTCTTC.

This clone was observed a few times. The CDR3: CASSQTGGTGELFF. In nucleotides, the CDR3 is TGCGCCAGCAGCCAAACAGGGGGGACCGGGGAGCTGTTTTTT. The rearrangement links TRBV4-1 to TRBJ2-2; 8 bases are a match to TRBD1. Unmatched junction bases numbered 1, after V lost 2 bases and J lost 5 bases. From germline, CDR1 is MGHRA and CDR2 YSYEKL. This CDR3 is built from 14 residues.

The CDR3 DNA follows: TGTGCCAGCAGCCTACAGTCCACGGCGCGCAATGAGCAGTTCTTC. The encoded protein is CASSLQSTARNEQFF. The chain carries TRBV6-1 and TRBJ2-1; D remains ambiguous. With 6 bases removed from V and 6 bases from J, the gap between germline ends came to 18 bases. This CDR3 has 15 residues. CDR1 MNHNS and CDR2 SASEGT come from the germline V gene.

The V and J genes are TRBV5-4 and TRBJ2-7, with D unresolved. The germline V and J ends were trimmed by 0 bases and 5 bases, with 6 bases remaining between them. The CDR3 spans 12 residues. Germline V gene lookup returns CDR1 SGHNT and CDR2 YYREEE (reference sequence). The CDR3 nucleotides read TGTGCCAGCAGCTTGGAATGGCACGAGCAGTACTTC. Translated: CASSLEWHEQYF.

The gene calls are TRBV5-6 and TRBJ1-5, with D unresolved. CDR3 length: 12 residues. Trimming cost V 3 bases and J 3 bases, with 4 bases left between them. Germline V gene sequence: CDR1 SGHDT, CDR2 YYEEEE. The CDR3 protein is CASSSLNQPQHF. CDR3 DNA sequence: TGTGCCAGCAGCTCTCTCAATCAGCCCCAGCATTTT.